This entry lists 32 T cell receptor beta chains sequenced from one sample in a study of blood T cell repertoires in COVID-19. TCRdb keeps only in-frame clones here, not all; method: immunoSEQ multiplex PCR. The sample has 12,000 or so clones, 75% to 90% seen once. The sample consisted of peripheral blood. These receptors originate from a human donor in a cohort sampled during active COVID-19.

The CDR3 DNA reads TGTGCCAGCAGCTCCGGACAGTACACTGAAGCTTTCTTT. Protein: CASSSGQYTEAFF. The chain links TRBV7-2 to TRBJ1-1; a possible D gene is TRBD1 (6 bases). The CDR3 spans 13 residues. The V end lost 4 bases, the J end lost 3 bases, and 9 bases lay between the germline ends. Germline-derived CDR1 and CDR2 are SGHTA and FQGNSA.

The chain recombines TRBV10-3 with TRBJ2-1; 9 positions agree with TRBD1. This CDR3 has 14 residues. The V gene's germline CDR1 is ENHRY and CDR2 SYGVKD. CDR3 sequence: CTPSQQGANNEQFF. The DNA for the CDR3 is TGTACACCTAGCCAACAGGGGGCGAACAATGAGCAGTTCTTC.

The rearrangement joins TRBV6-5 to TRBJ1-3; a possible D gene is TRBD1 (5 bases). Germline CDR1 reads MNHEY; CDR2 reads SVGAGI. This CDR3 spans 16 amino acids. The V end was cut by 0 bases, the J end by 0 bases, with 9 bases between. The chain's CDR3 is CASSYSIRGSGNTIYF. The CDR3 coding sequence is TGTGCCAGCAGTTACTCGATAAGGGGCTCTGGAAACACCATATATTTT.

This chain connects TRBV7-9 to TRBJ2-4; D unclear. V was clipped by 4 bases and J by 0 bases, with 10 bases between them. Germline V gene lookup returns CDR1 SEHNR and CDR2 FQNEAQ (reference sequence). The CDR3 spans 15 residues. The CDR3 DNA reads as TGTGCCAGCAGCTCCGTTCACATAGCCAAAAACATTCAGTACTTC. This codes for CASSSVHIAKNIQYF.

The chain combines TRBV25-1 with TRBJ2-5, with TRBD2 matching over 12 bases. The CDR3 consists of 16 residues. Germline CDR1 and CDR2: MGHDK and SYGVNS. The V gene end was trimmed by 4 bases and the J gene end by 4 bases; junction bases not matched to a gene: 7. The chain's CDR3 is CASSGVTSGRVETQYF. DNA for the CDR3: TGTGCCAGCAGTGGCGTGACTAGCGGGAGAGTAGAGACCCAGTACTTC.

V usage is TRBV5-1 and J usage is TRBJ1-1, with 7 bases matching TRBD1. In germline, CDR1 is SGHRS, CDR2 YFSETQ. The trim removed 4 bases at V and 1 base at J, leaving 4 bases unmatched. The CDR3 spans 14 residues. DNA of the CDR3: TGCGCCAGCAGCACCGGGACAGAGAACACTGAAGCTTTCTTT. It is translated as CASSTGTENTEAFF.

The V and J genes are TRBV6-2 or TRBV6-3 and TRBJ2-3; D is ambiguous. V was trimmed by 0 bases and J by 9 bases, leaving 10 bases between them. The CDR3 is made up of 13 amino acids. Per the germline V gene, CDR1 is MNHEY and CDR2 is SVGEGT. CDR3 coding DNA: TGTGCCAGCAGTTACTCGGCTCCGAAAACGCAGTATTTT. It encodes CASSYSAPKTQYF.

The CDR3 sequence: CATSDFARSNTGELFF. The CDR3 DNA reads TGTGCCACCAGTGATTTTGCGAGATCGAACACCGGGGAGCTGTTTTTT. The chain combines TRBV24-1 with TRBJ2-2; D gene uncertain. Germline V gene data show CDR1 as KGHDR and CDR2 as SFDVKD. V was trimmed by 1 base and J by 0 bases, leaving 8 bases between them. The CDR3 covers 16 residues.

The chain joins TRBV19 to TRBJ1-3; 8 positions match TRBD1. J was trimmed by 3 bases and V by 8 bases; bases with no gene match: 9. This CDR3 is built from 15 residues. Germline V gives CDR1 LNHDA, CDR2 SQIVND (reference sequence). CDR3 in amino acids: CASRVTGVSGNTIYF. The CDR3 region has the DNA TGTGCCAGTCGAGTGACAGGGGTTAGTGGAAACACCATATATTTT.

The gene calls are TRBV7-9 and TRBJ1-3; D uncertain. The V end lost 5 bases, the J end lost 4 bases, and 15 bases lay between the germline ends. CDR1 and CDR2 (germline): SEHNR, FQNEAQ (reference sequence). The CDR3 covers 15 residues. This CDR3 is CASSPKRRVGNTIYF. CDR3 sequence (DNA): TGTGCCAGCAGCCCGAAACGGAGGGTGGGAAACACCATATATTTT.

The CDR3 loop reads CASSQSPTGELFF. For the CDR3, the DNA is TGTGCCAGCAGCCAAAGCCCCACCGGGGAGCTGTTTTTT. The chain joins TRBV3-1 (or the pseudogene TRBV3-2) to TRBJ2-2; D is ambiguous. The CDR3 sequence is 13 residues long. V was trimmed by 2 bases and J by 4 bases, leaving 5 bases between them. CDR1 and CDR2 (germline): LGHDT, YNNKEL (reference sequence).

The chain employs TRBV5-1 and TRBJ1-2; D possibly corresponds to TRBD1 (6 bases). With 0 bases removed from V and 10 bases from J, the gap between germline ends came to 16 bases. Germline CDR1 is SGHRS and CDR2 is YFSETQ. This CDR3 region has 14 residues. CDR3 bases: TGCGCCAGCAGCTTGGCTTCAGGGGTTGTTGACTACACCTTC. Its protein product is CASSLASGVVDYTF. Based on the CDR3 plus reference TRBV5-1 and TRBJ1-2, the full variable domain is KAGVTQTPRYLIKTRGQQVTLSCSPISGHRSVSWYQQTPGQGLQFLFEYFSETQRNKGNFPGRFSGRQFSNSRSEMNVSTLELGDSALYLCASSLASGVVDYTFGSGTRLTVV.

The V gene is TRBV28, the J gene TRBJ1-2; D remains unclear. The CDR3 runs 12 residues. Germline loops: CDR1 MDHEN, CDR2 SYDVKM. V was pared by 3 bases and J by 8 bases, with 10 bases between. The CDR3 region is CASSLEARGYTF. The CDR3 DNA reads as TGTGCCAGCAGTTTGGAGGCTCGGGGCTACACCTTC.

This chain joins TRBV6-4 and TRBJ2-6; D is perhaps TRBD1 (6 bases). There are 15 residues in the CDR3. Per germline, CDR1 MRHNA and CDR2 SNTAGT. V was trimmed by 6 bases and J by 0 bases, leaving 9 bases between them. In DNA form, the CDR3 reads TGTGCCAGCAGATTGGACAGCTCTGGGGCCAACGTCCTGACTTTC. Protein: CASRLDSSGANVLTF.

The J gene is TRBJ1-2, the V gene TRBV6-5; unclear D gene. There are 14 residues in the CDR3. CDR1 is MNHEY, CDR2 SVGAGI, per germline. V shed 5 bases and J shed 3 bases, with 13 bases lying between them. CDR3 sequence: CASSISKNHYGYTF. CDR3 bases: TGTGCCAGCAGTATAAGCAAGAACCACTATGGCTACACCTTC.

The chain carries TRBV6-2 or TRBV6-3 and TRBJ1-5, with a tentative D call TRBD1 (5 bases). Trimming took off 5 bases at V and 5 bases at J, with 16 bases between the two ends. The CDR3 extends over 15 amino acids. The germline gives CDR1 MNHEY, CDR2 SVGEGT. The CDR3 region has the DNA TGTGCCAGCAGTCTGCAGGGCCCGCTCGATCAGCCCCAGCATTTT. It specifies CASSLQGPLDQPQHF.

This chain links TRBV28 with TRBJ1-1; no reliable D call. The CDR3 totals 13 residues. From germline, CDR1 is MDHEN and CDR2 SYDVKM. Trimming shortened V by 7 bases and J by 0 bases, and 9 bases separated the two germline ends. CDR3 protein: CASTGRMNTEAFF. CDR3 nucleotides: TGTGCCAGCACAGGTAGAATGAACACTGAAGCTTTCTTT.

This clone came up a few times. Germline is not matched at one junction end, which may reflect a read error. The rearrangement joins TRBV2 to TRBJ1-6; no clear D. The germline V gene has CDR1 SNHLY and CDR2 FYNNEI. The CDR3 totals 15 residues. For the CDR3, the DNA is TGTGCCAGCAGCGAAGAGACACGGAATAATTCACCCCTCCACTTT. Its protein is CASSEETRNNSPLHF.

The gene calls are TRBV6-5 and TRBJ2-7, with D possibly matching TRBD1 (7 bases). The V gene lost 6 bases and the J gene lost 4 bases, with 16 bases spanning the gap. Germline V CDR1 and CDR2: MNHEY, SVGAGI. The CDR3 is made up of 14 amino acids. CDR3 amino acids: CASSPRQGGYEQYF. The CDR3 DNA reads as TGTGCCAGCAGCCCACGACAGGGAGGATACGAGCAGTACTTC.

The chain employs TRBV6-1 and TRBJ2-4; 7 bases agree with TRBD2. Germline V gene sequence: CDR1 MNHNS, CDR2 SASEGT. V was pared by 2 bases and J by 7 bases, with 2 bases of the junction left unmatched. The CDR3 is 13 amino acids. CDR3 nucleotide sequence: TGTGCCAGCAGTGAAATCGGGGGGAACATTCAGTACTTC. Encoded protein: CASSEIGGNIQYF.

The chain carries TRBV6-5 and TRBJ2-7, with TRBD1 matching 8 bases. Per the germline V gene, CDR1 is MNHEY and CDR2 is SVGAGI. V dropped 8 bases and J dropped 2; count of bases not matched to a gene: 8. This CDR3 has 14 amino acids. The CDR3 here is CASEGQQGAYEQYF. In DNA form, the CDR3 reads TGTGCCAGCGAGGGTCAACAGGGGGCCTACGAGCAGTACTTC.

This chain connects TRBV6-2 or TRBV6-3 to TRBJ2-4; D might be TRBD1 (5 bases). The V gene's germline CDR1 is MNHEY and CDR2 SVGEGT. The CDR3 is 17 residues long. The V end was cut by 3 bases, the J end by 6 bases, with 21 bases between. The CDR3 sequence: CASSYPTQTGAVNIQYF. CDR3 nucleotide sequence: TGTGCCAGCAGTTATCCCACCCAAACAGGTGCGGTAAACATTCAGTACTTC.

J is TRBJ2-3 and V is TRBV28; D perhaps matches TRBD1 (5 bases). CDR3 length: 15 amino acids. Germline V CDR1 and CDR2: MDHEN, SYDVKM. The V gene lost 6 bases and the J gene lost 6 bases, with 19 bases spanning the gap. DNA for the CDR3: TGTGCCAGCAGGACCTTCAGGGAAGGGGCGGATACGCAGTATTTT. As protein: CASRTFREGADTQYF. The variable domain in full, completed from reference TRBV28 and TRBJ2-3, reads DVKVTQSSRYLVKRTGEKVFLECVQDMDHENMFWYRQDPGLGLRLIYFSYDVKMKEKGDIPEGYSVSREKKERFSLILESASTNQTSMYLCASRTFREGADTQYFGPGTRLTVL.

The V and J genes are TRBV10-3 and TRBJ1-1; TRBD1 matches at 9 bases. The V and J ends lost 11 bases and 4 bases, in that order; junction bases with no gene match: 8. The CDR3 contains 13 residues. Germline values: CDR1 ENHRY, CDR2 SYGVKD. The DNA of the CDR3 is TGTGCCGCCCAGGGACAGGGATCCACTGAAGCTTTCTTT. This sequence encodes CAAQGQGSTEAFF.

The chain links TRBV19 to TRBJ1-5; no firm D call. V lost 5 bases, J lost 0 bases, and 11 bases lay in between. Germline CDR1 reads LNHDA; CDR2 reads SQIVND (reference sequence). The CDR3 totals 15 residues. CDR3 sequence (DNA): TGTGCCAGTAGTGAAGACAACCTTAGCAATCAGCCCCAGCATTTT. It translates to CASSEDNLSNQPQHF.

This clone was recorded once. The chain employs TRBV18 and TRBJ1-2; 8 bases fit TRBD1. Losses at the gene ends were 3 bases for V and 4 bases for J; bases not matched to a gene: 1. This CDR3 is built from 13 residues. Germline-derived CDR1 and CDR2 are KGHSH and LQKENI. CDR3 loop: CASSPGTGYGYTF. The CDR3 DNA is TGTGCCAGCTCACCGGGGACAGGCTATGGCTACACCTTC.

The chain employs TRBV18 and TRBJ2-3; 8 nucleotides match TRBD1. J gave up 3 bases and V 4 bases, and 9 bases lay outside the gene matches. This CDR3 is built from 16 residues. Germline values: CDR1 KGHSH, CDR2 LQKENI. In nucleotides, the CDR3 is TGTGCCAGCTCACGAGACAGGGGAAGGGCTACAGATACGCAGTATTTT. Its translation: CASSRDRGRATDTQYF.

The chain is built from TRBV27 and TRBJ1-1, with 8 nucleotides matching TRBD1. Germline values: CDR1 MNHEY, CDR2 SMNVEV (reference sequence). This CDR3 is built from 15 residues. The V segment lost 2 bases and the J segment 5 bases; nucleotides outside the gene matches: 7. The CDR3 region is CASSLTTGGGTEAFF. DNA of the CDR3: TGTGCCAGCAGTTTAACCACAGGGGGTGGGACTGAAGCTTTCTTT.

This chain uses TRBV2 with TRBJ1-5; D unclear. With 4 bases removed from V and 4 bases from J, the gap between germline ends came to 8 bases. The V gene's germline CDR1 is SNHLY and CDR2 FYNNEI. CDR3 length equals 13 residues. CDR3: CASSVAKNQPQHF. The DNA for the CDR3 is TGTGCCAGCAGTGTCGCGAAAAATCAGCCCCAGCATTTT.

The chain has TRBV25-1 and TRBJ2-7, with a tentative D call TRBD1 (6 bases). Germline CDR1 MGHDK, CDR2 SYGVNS. The CDR3 is 15 residues long. Trimming left V 2 bases short and J 4 bases short, with 15 bases between. As DNA, the CDR3 is TGTGCCAGCAGTGAAAGTCAGGGGTTAGGTTACGAGCAGTACTTC. As protein: CASSESQGLGYEQYF.

The chain uses TRBV21-1 and TRBJ2-7; TRBD2 is taken as the D call from the table, unchecked against the DNA. TRBV21-1 is a pseudogene locus. The CDR3 has 15 residues. CDR3 nucleotides: TGTGCCAGCAGCAAAGCTTGCGAACCTCTAGGTGAGCAGTACTTC. Encoded protein: CASSKACEPLGEQYF.

The DNA of the CDR3 is TGTGCCAGCTCCGGGACTTCACAAGAGACCCAGTACTTC. Protein product: CASSGTSQETQYF. The chain recombines TRBV6-6 with TRBJ2-5; maybe TRBD2 (6 bases). Germline V gives CDR1 MNHNY, CDR2 SVGAGI (reference sequence). Deletions cut 8 bases from V and 2 bases from J, with 12 bases between. CDR3 size: 13 residues.